These 27 T cell receptor beta chains share one sample of origin, sequenced in a study of cytomegalovirus exposure and HLA in healthy donors. The study ran its PCR with 60 Vbeta and 13 Jbeta primers. Produced via immunoSEQ multiplex PCR; TCRdb's table is partial and in-frame only. The data show 150,000 to 200,000 clones, more than 65% seen once. The sample consisted of PBMCs. These receptors all stem from a woman aged 30 to 39 in good health and CMV-seronegative.

This chain uses TRBV30 with TRBJ2-4; possible D gene TRBD2, 5 bases. CDR3 length equals 13 residues. Germline assignment: CDR1 GTSNPN and CDR2 SVGIG (reference sequence). V was cut by 2 bases and J by 8 bases, with 13 bases left in between. For the CDR3, the DNA is TGTGCCTGGAGTCGGACTGTTTCAGACATTCAGTACTTC. Translated: CAWSRTVSDIQYF.

The chain has TRBV7-9 and TRBJ2-5; TRBD1 agrees at 9 bases. Germline V lookup: CDR1 SEHNR, CDR2 FQNEAQ (reference sequence). The CDR3 covers 18 residues. The V segment lost 5 bases and the J segment 5 bases; nucleotides outside the gene matches: 18. CDR3 residues: CASSPGVPGQGSRETQYF. The CDR3 coding sequence is TGTGCCAGCAGCCCGGGCGTCCCGGGACAGGGTTCAAGGGAGACCCAGTACTTC.

This chain links TRBV19 with TRBJ1-6, with 9 bases matching TRBD1. J lost 5 bases, V lost 5 bases, and 10 bases had no gene match. Germline CDR1 reads LNHDA; CDR2 reads SQIVND (reference sequence). The CDR3 is 17 amino acids. Written as DNA, the CDR3 is TGTGCCAGTAGTCAAACCGGGACAGGGATCAATAATTCACCCCTCCACTTT. It specifies CASSQTGTGINNSPLHF. Drawing the rest from reference TRBV19 and TRBJ1-6, the complete variable domain is DGGITQSPKYLFRKEGQNVTLSCEQNLNHDAMYWYRQDPGQGLRLIYYSQIVNDFQKGDIAEGYSVSREKKESFPLTVTSAQKNPTAFYLCASSQTGTGINNSPLHFGNGTRLTVT.

This clone was counted between two and nine times. The chain links TRBV5-4 to TRBJ1-2; 8 nucleotides align to TRBD1. J was trimmed by 7 bases and V by 4 bases; bases with no gene match: 6. The germline CDR1 and CDR2 sequences are SGHNT and YYREEE (reference sequence). The CDR3 is 13 amino acids. CDR3 in amino acids: CASSEGQALGYTF. The CDR3 nucleotides read TGTGCCAGCAGCGAGGGACAGGCACTTGGCTACACCTTC.

This chain connects TRBV11-3 to TRBJ2-1, with D maybe TRBD1 (6 bases). Germline CDR1 SGHNT, CDR2 YENEEA. Trimming stripped 5 bases from V and 6 bases from J, with 14 bases between. This CDR3 has 14 residues. The chain's CDR3 is CASSTRDKVNEQFF. The CDR3 nucleotides read TGTGCCAGCAGCACTAGGGACAAGGTCAATGAGCAGTTCTTC.

The gene calls are TRBV11-2 and TRBJ2-3; TRBD1 might be the D (5 bases). The V end was cut by 5 bases, the J end by 1 base, with 7 bases between. CDR1 is SGHAT, CDR2 FQNNGV, per germline. CDR3 size: 13 residues. Here the CDR3 DNA reads TGTGCCAGCAGCATACAGGGCACAGATACGCAGTATTTT. Translation: CASSIQGTDTQYF.

This clone was detected only once. The V gene is TRBV5-1, the J gene TRBJ1-6, with 8 bases fitting TRBD1. CDR1 is SGHRS, CDR2 YFSETQ, per germline. The CDR3 contains 20 residues. V dropped 0 bases and J dropped 0; count of bases not matched to a gene: 11. DNA for the CDR3: TGCGCCAGCAGCTTGGCTGGACAGGGCCACCTCAGCTCCTATAATTCACCCCTCCACTTT. Its translation: CASSLAGQGHLSSYNSPLHF.

This clone showed up just once. The chain couples TRBV7-3 to TRBJ2-1, with 7 bases identical to TRBD2. The trim removed 5 bases at V and 2 bases at J, leaving 3 bases unmatched. The CDR3 runs to 14 residues. Per germline, CDR1 SGHTA and CDR2 FQGTGA. In DNA, the CDR3 is TGTGCCAGCAGCCAAGGACTAGCCTACAATGAGCAGTTCTTC. Its protein product is CASSQGLAYNEQFF.

This clone was detected once. This rearrangement joins TRBV7-2 to TRBJ2-7, with TRBD2 matching over 7 bases. Germline CDR1 SGHTA, CDR2 FQGNSA. The CDR3 is 12 amino acids. Germline trimming cut 2 bases from V and 6 bases from J; bases unmatched to any gene: 1. The CDR3 sequence: CASSLTSVEQYF. CDR3 DNA sequence: TGTGCCAGCAGCTTAACTAGCGTCGAGCAGTACTTC.

The V gene is TRBV5-1, the J gene TRBJ2-7; D possibly corresponds to TRBD1 (6 bases). The germline CDR1 and CDR2 sequences are SGHRS and YFSETQ. The germline V and J ends were trimmed by 2 bases and 0 bases, with 12 bases remaining between them. CDR3 length equals 15 residues. The CDR3 here is CASSLEQGLSYEQYF. The DNA of the CDR3 is TGCGCCAGCAGCTTAGAACAGGGTCTCTCCTACGAGCAGTACTTC.

Points on this clone: Other DNA sequences within the sample encode an identical CDR3. V usage is TRBV5-4 and J usage is TRBJ2-7; TRBD2 matches at 7 bases. In germline, CDR1 is SGHNT, CDR2 YYREEE (reference sequence). This CDR3 is built from 14 residues. Trimming removed 3 bases from V and 3 bases from J; junction bases left unmatched: 6. The DNA of the CDR3 is TGTGCCAGCAGCTATACTAGCGCGAGCTACGAGCAGTACTTC. It specifies CASSYTSASYEQYF.

The J gene is TRBJ2-5, the V gene TRBV6-5; D might be TRBD1 (5 bases). The DNA end favors TRBJ2-7, so the J call may be wrong. Germline CDR1 is MNHEY and CDR2 is SVGAGI. The CDR3 spans 11 residues. In nucleotides, the CDR3 is TGTGCCAGCAGGGTACAGGACGAGCAGTACTTC. It yields the protein CASRVQDEQYF.

CDR3 sequence reads: CSVADYNGDEQFF. As DNA, the CDR3 is TGCAGCGTTGCGGACTACAATGGGGATGAGCAGTTCTTC. The chain uses TRBV29-1 and TRBJ2-1, with a weak D call TRBD2 (6 bases). Germline V CDR1 and CDR2: SQVTM, ANQGSEA. V shed 4 bases and J shed 8 bases, with 15 bases lying between them. The CDR3 length is 13 residues.

This chain links TRBV5-1 with TRBJ1-1; TRBD1 matches 7 bases. The J segment lost 1 base and the V segment lost 1 base, leaving 7 bases of the junction unmatched. This CDR3 contains 16 residues. Germline V gene lookup returns CDR1 SGHRS and CDR2 YFSETQ. As DNA, the CDR3 is TGCGCCAGCAGCTTGCGGCAGGGGGGTACGAACACTGAAGCTTTCTTT. It is translated as CASSLRQGGTNTEAFF.

This clone was seen a single time. V gene TRBV19 combines with J gene TRBJ2-2; no clear D gene. The CDR3 covers 12 residues. Per the germline V gene, CDR1 is LNHDA and CDR2 is SQIVND (reference sequence). The ends were cut back, 11 bases at V and 3 bases at J, with 10 bases in the middle. The CDR3 nucleotides read TGTGCCGCCATCGGGTACACCGGGGAGCTGTTTTTT. This gives the protein CAAIGYTGELFF.

The chain links TRBV18 to TRBJ2-1, with 8 bases lining up with TRBD2. Trimming at V came to 1 base and at J to 8 bases, leaving 7 bases not matched to a gene. The CDR3 is 15 residues long. From germline, CDR1 is KGHSH and CDR2 LQKENI. CDR3 coding DNA: TGTGCCAGCTCACCACAAAGCGGGGGTGGCGATGAGCAGTTCTTC. Encoded protein: CASSPQSGGGDEQFF.

The V and J genes are TRBV6-4 and TRBJ2-1; 10 bases align to TRBD2. Trimming cost V 6 bases and J 4 bases; bases outside gene matches: 6. The CDR3 contains 15 residues. In germline, CDR1 is MRHNA, CDR2 SNTAGT. Here the CDR3 reads CASSAGTSAYNEQFF. The CDR3 nucleotides are TGTGCCAGCAGCGCCGGGACTAGCGCATACAATGAGCAGTTCTTC.

This sequence joins TRBV7-9 and TRBJ1-4; no clear D. In germline, CDR1 is SEHNR, CDR2 FQNEAQ (reference sequence). The CDR3 is 13 residues long. Trimming cost V 4 bases and J 3 bases, with 6 bases left between them. The CDR3 sequence is CASSSRANEKLFF. The CDR3, as DNA: TGTGCCAGCAGCTCCCGGGCTAATGAAAAACTGTTTTTT.

V gene TRBV25-1 combines with J gene TRBJ2-2, with TRBD1 as a possible D gene (5 bases). The germline V and J ends were trimmed by 2 bases and 8 bases, with 12 bases remaining between them. The CDR3 consists of 14 residues. CDR1 MGHDK and CDR2 SYGVNS come from the germline V gene. The CDR3 loop is CASSEDDPGGELFF. CDR3 DNA: TGTGCCAGCAGTGAAGATGACCCAGGGGGGGAGCTGTTTTTT.

The chain carries TRBV9 and TRBJ1-2, with 9 bases lining up with TRBD1. The CDR3 contains 14 residues. V gave up 2 bases and J gave up 7 bases; unmatched junction bases: 6. Germline V gives CDR1 SGDLS, CDR2 YYNGEE. The CDR3 spells CASSVSGTGFGYTF. The DNA of the CDR3 is TGTGCCAGCAGCGTCTCCGGGACAGGGTTTGGCTACACCTTC.

This clone showed up just a few times. The chain links TRBV7-9 to TRBJ2-1; 7 nucleotides agree with TRBD1. The CDR3 runs to 15 residues. The germline V gene encodes CDR1 SEHNR and CDR2 FQNEAQ (reference sequence). V dropped 7 bases and J dropped 3; count of bases not matched to a gene: 9. CDR3 DNA: TGTGCCAGCACCGTGAGTTACAGGGGCTACAATGAGCAGTTCTTC. This translates into CASTVSYRGYNEQFF. Full variable domain (remainder filled in from reference TRBV7-9 and TRBJ2-1): DTGVSQNPRHKITKRGQNVTFRCDPISEHNRLYWYRQTLGQGPEFLTYFQNEAQLEKSRLLSDRFSAERPKGSFSTLEIQRTEQGDSAMYLCASTVSYRGYNEQFFGPGTRLTVL.

On this clone itself: An end of the junction differs from the germline gene, which may be a read error. The rearrangement uses TRBV7-8 and TRBJ1-2, with D perhaps matching TRBD1 (6 bases). Germline CDR1 and CDR2: SGHVS and FQNEAQ. The CDR3 is 13 amino acids. The CDR3 is CASSLQGNYGYPF. As DNA, the CDR3 is TGTGCCAGCAGCTTACAGGGGAACTATGGCTACCCCTTC.

On this clone: Other DNA sequences of this sample code for an identical CDR3. The rearrangement joins TRBV27 to TRBJ2-5; tentative D call: TRBD2 (5 bases). CDR1 and CDR2 from the germline V gene are MNHEY and SMNVEV (reference sequence). The CDR3 extends over 14 amino acids. Trimming stripped 5 bases from V and 5 bases from J, with 15 bases between. The CDR3 DNA follows: TGTGCCAGCAGTCCCTACGGGGAGACGGAGACCCAGTACTTC. As protein: CASSPYGETETQYF.

J is TRBJ2-5 and V is TRBV5-6; D is unresolved. The DNA matches TRBJ2-7 better at its end, which makes the J call doubtful. This CDR3 is 13 amino acids long. CDR1 is SGHDT, CDR2 YYEEEE, per germline. The CDR3 DNA reads TGTGCCAGCAGCTTTGACACCTCCTACGAGCAGTACTTC. Translating gives CASSFDTSYEQYF.

This rearrangement joins TRBV7-2 to TRBJ1-1; D ambiguous. Germline V CDR1 and CDR2: SGHTA, FQGNSA. The CDR3 contains 13 residues. V was cut by 5 bases and J by 0 bases, with 7 bases left in between. The DNA for the CDR3 is TGTGCCAGCAGCCTGACAATGAACACTGAAGCTTTCTTT. The encoded protein is CASSLTMNTEAFF.

This clone was detected only a few times. The chain carries TRBV6-5 and TRBJ2-3, with D perhaps matching TRBD2 (6 bases). The V gene's germline CDR1 is MNHEY and CDR2 SVGAGI. Trimming cost V 2 bases and J 4 bases, with 13 bases left between them. The CDR3 runs to 15 residues. CDR3 loop: CASSYLSGESDTQYF. The CDR3 coding sequence is TGTGCCAGCAGTTACCTCTCGGGGGAGTCAGATACGCAGTATTTT.

The chain uses TRBV4-2 and TRBJ2-3, with TRBD2 matching 7 bases. V shed 0 bases and J 1 base; nucleotides not matched to a gene: 7. This CDR3 comprises 17 residues. CDR1 and CDR2 from the germline V gene are LGHNA and YNFKEQ. The CDR3 sequence is CASSQDGGGMRTDTQYF. Written as DNA, the CDR3 is TGTGCCAGCAGCCAAGACGGCGGGGGAATGCGCACAGATACGCAGTATTTT.